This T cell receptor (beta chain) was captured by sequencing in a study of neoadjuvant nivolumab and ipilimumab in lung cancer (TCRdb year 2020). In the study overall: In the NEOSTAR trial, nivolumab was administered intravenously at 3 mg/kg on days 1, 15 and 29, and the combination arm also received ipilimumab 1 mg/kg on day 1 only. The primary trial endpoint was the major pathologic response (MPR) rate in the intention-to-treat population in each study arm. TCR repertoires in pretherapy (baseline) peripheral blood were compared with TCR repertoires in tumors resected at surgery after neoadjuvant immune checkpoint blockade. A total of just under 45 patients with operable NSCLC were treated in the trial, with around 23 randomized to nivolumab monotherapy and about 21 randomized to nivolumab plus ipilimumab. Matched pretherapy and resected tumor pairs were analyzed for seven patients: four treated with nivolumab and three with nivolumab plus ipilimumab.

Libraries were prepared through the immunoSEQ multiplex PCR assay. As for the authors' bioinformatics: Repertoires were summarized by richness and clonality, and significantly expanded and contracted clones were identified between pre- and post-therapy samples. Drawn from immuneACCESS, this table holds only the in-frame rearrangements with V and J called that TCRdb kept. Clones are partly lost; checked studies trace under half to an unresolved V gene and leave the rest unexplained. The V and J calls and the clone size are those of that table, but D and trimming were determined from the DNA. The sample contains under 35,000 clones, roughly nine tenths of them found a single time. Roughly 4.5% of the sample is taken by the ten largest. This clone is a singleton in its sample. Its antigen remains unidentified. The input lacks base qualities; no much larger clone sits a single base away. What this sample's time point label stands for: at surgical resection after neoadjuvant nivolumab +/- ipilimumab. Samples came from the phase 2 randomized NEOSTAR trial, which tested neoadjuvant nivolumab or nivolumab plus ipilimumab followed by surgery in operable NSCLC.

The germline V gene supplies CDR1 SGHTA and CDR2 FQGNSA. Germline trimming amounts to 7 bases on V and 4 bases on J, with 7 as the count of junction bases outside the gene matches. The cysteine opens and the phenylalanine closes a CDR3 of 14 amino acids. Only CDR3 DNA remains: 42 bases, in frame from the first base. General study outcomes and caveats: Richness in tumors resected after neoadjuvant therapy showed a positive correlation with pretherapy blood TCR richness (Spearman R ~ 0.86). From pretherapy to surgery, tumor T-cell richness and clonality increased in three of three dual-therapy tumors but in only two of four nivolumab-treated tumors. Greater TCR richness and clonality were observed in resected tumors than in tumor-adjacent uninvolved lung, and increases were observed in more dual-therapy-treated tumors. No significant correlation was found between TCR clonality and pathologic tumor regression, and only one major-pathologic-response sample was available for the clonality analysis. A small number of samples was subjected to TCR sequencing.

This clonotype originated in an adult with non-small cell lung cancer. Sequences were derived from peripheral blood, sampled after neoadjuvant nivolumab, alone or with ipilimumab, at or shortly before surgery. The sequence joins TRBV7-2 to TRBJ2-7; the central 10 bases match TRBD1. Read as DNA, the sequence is TGTGCCAGCACCTTGGGGACAGGGGCATACGAGCAGTACTTC. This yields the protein CASTLGTGAYEQYF.